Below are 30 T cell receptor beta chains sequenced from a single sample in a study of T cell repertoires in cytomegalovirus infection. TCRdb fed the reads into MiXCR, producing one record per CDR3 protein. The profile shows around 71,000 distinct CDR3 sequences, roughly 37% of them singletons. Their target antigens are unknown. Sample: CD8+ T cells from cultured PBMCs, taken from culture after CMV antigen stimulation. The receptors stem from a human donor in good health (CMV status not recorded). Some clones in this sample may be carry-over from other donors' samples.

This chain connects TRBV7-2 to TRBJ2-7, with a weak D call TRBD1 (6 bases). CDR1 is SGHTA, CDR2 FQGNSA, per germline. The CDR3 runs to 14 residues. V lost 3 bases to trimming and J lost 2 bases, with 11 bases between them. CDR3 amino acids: CASSFWQGPYEQYF. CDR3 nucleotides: TGTGCCAGCAGCTTTTGGCAGGGGCCCTACGAGCAGTACTTC.

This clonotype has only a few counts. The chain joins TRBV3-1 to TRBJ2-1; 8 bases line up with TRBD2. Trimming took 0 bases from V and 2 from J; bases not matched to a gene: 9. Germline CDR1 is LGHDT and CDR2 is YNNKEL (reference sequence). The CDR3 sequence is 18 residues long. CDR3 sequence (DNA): TGTGCCAGCAGCCAAGATCTCGCGGGGGGTCCCGCCTACAATGAGCAGTTCTTC. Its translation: CASSQDLAGGPAYNEQFF.

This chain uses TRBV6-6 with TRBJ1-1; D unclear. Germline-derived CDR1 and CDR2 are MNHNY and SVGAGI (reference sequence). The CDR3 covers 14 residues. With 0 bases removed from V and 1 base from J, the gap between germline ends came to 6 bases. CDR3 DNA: TGTGCCAGCAGTTACTCTGCCAGGAACACTGAAGCTTTCTTT. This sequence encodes CASSYSARNTEAFF.

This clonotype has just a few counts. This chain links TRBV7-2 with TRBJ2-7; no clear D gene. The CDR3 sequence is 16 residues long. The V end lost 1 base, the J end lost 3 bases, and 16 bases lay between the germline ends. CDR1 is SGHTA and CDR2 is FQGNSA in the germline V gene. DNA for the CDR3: TGTGCCAGCAGCTTAGATTTTCGGGCCCCCCGCTACGAGCAGTACTTC. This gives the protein CASSLDFRAPRYEQYF.

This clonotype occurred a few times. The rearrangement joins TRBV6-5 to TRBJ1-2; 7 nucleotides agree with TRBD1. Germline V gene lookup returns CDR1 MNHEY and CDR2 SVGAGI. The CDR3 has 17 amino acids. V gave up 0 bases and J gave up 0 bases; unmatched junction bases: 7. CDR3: CASSYSLTRGANYGYTF. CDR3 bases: TGTGCCAGCAGTTACTCCCTTACCAGGGGGGCTAACTATGGCTACACCTTC.

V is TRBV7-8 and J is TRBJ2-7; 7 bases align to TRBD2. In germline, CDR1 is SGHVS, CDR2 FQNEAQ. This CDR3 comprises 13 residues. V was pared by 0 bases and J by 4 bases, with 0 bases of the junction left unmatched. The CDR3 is CASSLAREYEQYF. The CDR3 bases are TGTGCCAGCAGCTTAGCGCGGGAGTACGAGCAGTACTTC.

Written as DNA, the CDR3 is TGTGCCAGCAGCCCACAGGGGGCGATTACTGAAGCTTTCTTT. Its translation is CASSPQGAITEAFF. This chain links TRBV5-6 with TRBJ1-1, with 9 bases matching TRBD1. V lost 4 bases and J lost 5; bases outside the gene matches: 6. Germline V gives CDR1 SGHDT, CDR2 YYEEEE. The CDR3 loop spans 14 amino acids.

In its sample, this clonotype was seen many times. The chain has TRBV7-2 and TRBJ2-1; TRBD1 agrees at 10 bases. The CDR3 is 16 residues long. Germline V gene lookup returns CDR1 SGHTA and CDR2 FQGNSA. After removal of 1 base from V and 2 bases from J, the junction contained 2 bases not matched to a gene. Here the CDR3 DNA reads TGTGCCAGCAGCTTAGGACAGGGGGCCCCCTACAATGAGCAGTTCTTC. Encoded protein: CASSLGQGAPYNEQFF.

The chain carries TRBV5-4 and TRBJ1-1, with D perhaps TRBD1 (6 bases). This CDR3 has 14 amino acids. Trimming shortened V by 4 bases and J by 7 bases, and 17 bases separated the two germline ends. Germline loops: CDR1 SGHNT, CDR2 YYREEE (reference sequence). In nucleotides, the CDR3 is TGTGCCAGCAGCCCGCGGACAGTTTCCGATGAAGCTTTCTTT. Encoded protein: CASSPRTVSDEAFF.

The CDR3 DNA is TGTGCCAGCAGCTTAGGGGGGACAGGGGGCTTTACTAATGAAAAACTGTTTTTT. Its translation is CASSLGGTGGFTNEKLFF. The V and J genes are TRBV7-2 and TRBJ1-4; 12 bases agree with TRBD1. The CDR3 covers 18 residues. Germline V CDR1 and CDR2: SGHTA, FQGNSA. The V gene end was trimmed by 1 base and the J gene end by 2 bases; junction bases not matched to a gene: 5.

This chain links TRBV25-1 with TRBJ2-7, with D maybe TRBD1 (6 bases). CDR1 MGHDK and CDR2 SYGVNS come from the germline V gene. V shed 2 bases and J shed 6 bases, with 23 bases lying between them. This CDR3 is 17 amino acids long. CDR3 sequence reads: CASSETFPTGPPSEQYF. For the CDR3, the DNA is TGTGCCAGCAGTGAAACTTTCCCGACAGGCCCCCCCTCCGAGCAGTACTTC.

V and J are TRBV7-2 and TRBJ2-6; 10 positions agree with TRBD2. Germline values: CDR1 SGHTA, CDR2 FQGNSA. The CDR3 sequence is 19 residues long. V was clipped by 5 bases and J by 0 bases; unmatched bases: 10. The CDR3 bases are TGTGCCAGCAGCCCTGACGGACTAGCGGTATCCTCTGGGGCCAACGTCCTGACTTTC. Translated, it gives CASSPDGLAVSSGANVLTF.

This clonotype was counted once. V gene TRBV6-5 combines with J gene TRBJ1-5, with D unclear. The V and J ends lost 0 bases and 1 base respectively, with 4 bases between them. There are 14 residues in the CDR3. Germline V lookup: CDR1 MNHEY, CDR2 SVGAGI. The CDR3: CASSYSASNQPQHF. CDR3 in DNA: TGTGCCAGCAGTTACTCGGCAAGCAATCAGCCCCAGCATTTT.

The CDR3: CASSLSTGEEAFF. CDR3 DNA sequence: TGTGCCAGCAGTTTATCAACAGGGGAGGAAGCTTTCTTT. The rearrangement uses TRBV27 and TRBJ1-1; the match to TRBD1 covers 7 bases. The trim removed 0 bases at V and 8 bases at J, leaving 3 bases unmatched. Germline values: CDR1 MNHEY, CDR2 SMNVEV (reference sequence). This CDR3 has 13 residues.

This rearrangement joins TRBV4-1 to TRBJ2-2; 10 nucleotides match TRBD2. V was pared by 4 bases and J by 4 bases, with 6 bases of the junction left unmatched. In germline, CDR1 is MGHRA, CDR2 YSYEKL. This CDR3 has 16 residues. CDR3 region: CASSPGTSESTGELFF. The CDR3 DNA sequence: TGCGCCAGCAGCCCCGGGACTAGCGAATCCACCGGGGAGCTGTTTTTT.

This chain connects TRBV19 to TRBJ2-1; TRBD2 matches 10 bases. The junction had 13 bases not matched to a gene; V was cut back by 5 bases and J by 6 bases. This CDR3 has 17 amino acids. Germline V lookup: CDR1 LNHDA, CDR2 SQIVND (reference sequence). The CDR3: CASSSRDGTSALNEQFF. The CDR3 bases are TGTGCCAGTAGTTCGAGAGACGGGACTAGCGCTCTCAATGAGCAGTTCTTC.

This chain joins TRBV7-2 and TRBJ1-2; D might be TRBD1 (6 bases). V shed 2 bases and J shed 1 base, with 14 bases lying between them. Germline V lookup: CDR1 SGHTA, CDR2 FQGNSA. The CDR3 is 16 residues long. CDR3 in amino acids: CASSLPPDRFNYGYTF. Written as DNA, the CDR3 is TGTGCCAGCAGCTTACCACCCGACAGGTTTAACTATGGCTACACCTTC.

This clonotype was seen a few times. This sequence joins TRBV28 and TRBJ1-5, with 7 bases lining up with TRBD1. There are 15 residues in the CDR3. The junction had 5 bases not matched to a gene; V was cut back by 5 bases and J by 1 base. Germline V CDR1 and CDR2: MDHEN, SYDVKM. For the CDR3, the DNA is TGTGCCAGCAGTCGGGACAGTTTAAGCAATCAGCCCCAGCATTTT. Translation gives CASSRDSLSNQPQHF.

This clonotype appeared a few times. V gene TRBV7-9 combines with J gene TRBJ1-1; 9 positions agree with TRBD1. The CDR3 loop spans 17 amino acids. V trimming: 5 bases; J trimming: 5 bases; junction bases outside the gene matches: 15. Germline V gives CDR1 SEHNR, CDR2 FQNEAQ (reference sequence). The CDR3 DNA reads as TGTGCCAGCAGCGACGGGACAGGGAATGTGCTATGGACTGAAGCTTTCTTT. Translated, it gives CASSDGTGNVLWTEAFF.

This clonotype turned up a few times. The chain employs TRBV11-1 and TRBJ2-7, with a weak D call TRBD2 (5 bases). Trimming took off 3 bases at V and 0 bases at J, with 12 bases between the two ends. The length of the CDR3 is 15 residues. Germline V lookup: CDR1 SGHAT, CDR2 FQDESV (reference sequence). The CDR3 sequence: CASSFFRGPSYEQYF. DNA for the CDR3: TGTGCCAGCAGCTTCTTTCGGGGTCCCTCCTACGAGCAGTACTTC. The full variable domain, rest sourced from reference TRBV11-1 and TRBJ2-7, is EAEVAQSPRYKITEKSQAVAFWCDPISGHATLYWYRQILGQGPELLVQFQDESVVDDSQLPKDRFSAERLKGVDSTLKIQPAELGDSAMYLCASSFFRGPSYEQYFGPGTRLTVT.

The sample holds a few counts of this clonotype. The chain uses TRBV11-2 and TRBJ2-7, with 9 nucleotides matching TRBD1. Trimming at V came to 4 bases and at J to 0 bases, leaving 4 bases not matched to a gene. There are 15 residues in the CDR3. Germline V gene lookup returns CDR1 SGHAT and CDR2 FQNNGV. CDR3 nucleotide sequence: TGTGCCAGCAGCTACCGGACAGGGGACTCCTACGAGCAGTACTTC. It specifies CASSYRTGDSYEQYF.

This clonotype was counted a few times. The CDR3 DNA reads as TGTGCCAGCAGACACACAGGTGGCGTGTACACTGAAGCTTTCTTT. This encodes CASRHTGGVYTEAFF. The chain joins TRBV7-9 to TRBJ1-1; D perhaps matches TRBD1 (5 bases). The CDR3 has 15 residues. CDR1 and CDR2 from the germline V gene are SEHNR and FQNEAQ (reference sequence). V was clipped by 6 bases and J by 3 bases, with 17 bases between them.

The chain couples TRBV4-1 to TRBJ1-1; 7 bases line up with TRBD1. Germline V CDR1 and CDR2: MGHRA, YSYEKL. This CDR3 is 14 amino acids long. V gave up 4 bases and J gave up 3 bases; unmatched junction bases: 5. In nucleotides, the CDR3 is TGCGCCAGCAGCCGAACAGGGGCGGACACTGAAGCTTTCTTT. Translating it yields CASSRTGADTEAFF.

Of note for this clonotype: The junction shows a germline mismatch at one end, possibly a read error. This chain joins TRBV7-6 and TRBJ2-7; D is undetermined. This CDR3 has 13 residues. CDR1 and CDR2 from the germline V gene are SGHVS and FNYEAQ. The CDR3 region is CTSSPTPVYEQYF. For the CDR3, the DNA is TGTACCAGCAGCCCTACCCCAGTCTACGAGCAGTACTTC.

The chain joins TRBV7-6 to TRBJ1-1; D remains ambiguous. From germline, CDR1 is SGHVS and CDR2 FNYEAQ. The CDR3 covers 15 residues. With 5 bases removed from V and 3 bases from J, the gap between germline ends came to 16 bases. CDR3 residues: CASSPDEGSYTEAFF. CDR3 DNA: TGTGCCAGCAGCCCCGATGAAGGGTCCTACACTGAAGCTTTCTTT.

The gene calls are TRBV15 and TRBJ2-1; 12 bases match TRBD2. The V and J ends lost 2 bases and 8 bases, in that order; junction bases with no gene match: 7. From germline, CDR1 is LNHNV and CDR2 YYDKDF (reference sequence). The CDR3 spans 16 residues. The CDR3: CATSRPASGGAYEQFF. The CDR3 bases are TGTGCCACCAGCAGACCTGCTAGCGGGGGGGCGTATGAGCAGTTCTTC.

CDR3 in amino acids: CASSIGGGAITGELFF. CDR3 nucleotides: TGTGCCAGTAGTATAGGCGGGGGGGCAATAACCGGGGAGCTGTTTTTT. J is TRBJ2-2 and V is TRBV19; 9 nucleotides match TRBD2. V gave up 1 base and J gave up 5 bases; unmatched junction bases: 5. CDR1 and CDR2 (germline): LNHDA, SQIVND (reference sequence). The CDR3 extends over 16 amino acids.

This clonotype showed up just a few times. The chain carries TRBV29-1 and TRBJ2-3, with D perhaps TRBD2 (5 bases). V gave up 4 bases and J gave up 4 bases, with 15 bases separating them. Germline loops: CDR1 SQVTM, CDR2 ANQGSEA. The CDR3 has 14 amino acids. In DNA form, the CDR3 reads TGCAGCGTTGTTGACCTAGCCTCCCCAGATACGCAGTATTTT. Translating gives CSVVDLASPDTQYF.

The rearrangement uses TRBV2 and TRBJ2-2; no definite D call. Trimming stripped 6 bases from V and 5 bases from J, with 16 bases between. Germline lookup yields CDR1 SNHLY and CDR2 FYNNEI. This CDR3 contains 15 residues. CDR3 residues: CASSASLSATGELFF. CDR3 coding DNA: TGTGCCAGCAGCGCCAGCCTTTCAGCTACCGGGGAGCTGTTTTTT.

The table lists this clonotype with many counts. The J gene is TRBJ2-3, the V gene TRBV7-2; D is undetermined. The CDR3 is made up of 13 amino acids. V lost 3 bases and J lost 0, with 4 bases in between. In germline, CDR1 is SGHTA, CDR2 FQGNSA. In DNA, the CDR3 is TGTGCCAGCAGCTTGGACAGCACAGATACGCAGTATTTT. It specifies CASSLDSTDTQYF.